These T cell receptor beta chains were read from a single sample in a study of blood T cells in healthy people across ages. In TCRdb, the 5' RACE reads were re-called with MiXCR into one record per CDR3 protein. Of over a million distinct CDR3 sequences listed, 25% are singletons. These data were likewise used in another study, on T cells of mothers and their children.

Sequencing input: blood. All receptors come from a girl aged 2 to 10 in good health. CDR3s include the opening cysteine and the closing phenylalanine or tryptophan. A D gene is named only where the DNA matches it firmly. Clone size is given for some rows only: seen once, a few or many times, or a class if the clone is expanded.

d_call | v_call | clone_size | cdr3_aa
TRBD2 | TRBV4-2 | few | CASSQGRASGILTYEQYF
. | TRBV29-1 | . | CSVVGDGHEQYF
TRBD1 | TRBV28 | few | CASSITGATSNQPQHF
. | TRBV27 | . | CASSPLKSGELFF
TRBD1 | TRBV4-1 | . | CASSPGQYSGNTIYF
. | TRBV4-3 | . | CASSQAGGPGEKLFF
TRBD1 | TRBV27 | . | CASSLNRGDGYTF
TRBD2 | TRBV7-2 | few | CASSSSSGRYIQYF
TRBD1 | TRBV5-1 | few | CASSLEDRAHRREQYF
. | TRBV29-1 | . | CSSLGTSNEQFF
. | TRBV29-1 | . | CSVEREGRETQYF
TRBD2 | TRBV7-9 | . | CASSPLAGDAYNEQFF
. | TRBV29-1 | few | CSVRQRLNYGYTF
TRBD1 | TRBV7-2 | few | CASSLVWDRGDTEAFF
. | TRBV11-2 | . | CASSFTGSLAKNIQYF
TRBD2 | TRBV20-1 | . | CSAVGLRGEETQYF
. | TRBV27 | . | CASSYIGDEQYF
. | TRBV28 | . | CASSLGGPGLYNEQFF
TRBD1 | TRBV28 | . | CASSTLDRESAQETQYF
. | TRBV11-3 | . | CASSPLQVQETQYF
TRBD1 | TRBV7-9 | . | CASSLPGQGVNTEAFF
. | TRBV2 | few | CASSEIDRSSYEQYF
TRBD2 | TRBV3-1 | few | CASSPEAGVVRNEQFF
. | TRBV12-3/TRBV12-4 | . | CASSIGRVHEQFF
. | TRBV20-1 | few | CSARPQRRGKGNEQFF
TRBD1 | TRBV25-1 | . | CASGRQGWHEQYF
. | TRBV19 | . | CASSIYGGVNTGELFF
TRBD2 | TRBV15 | few | CATSPGTSGGWNIQYF
TRBD1 | TRBV7-9 | few | CASSPRTGAGLSMQYF
TRBD2 | TRBV6-6 | . | CASSYVLASEQYF
TRBD1 | TRBV6-1 | few | CASSGTGLSSYEQYF
. | TRBV7-9 | . | CASGKYNEQFF
. | TRBV3-1 | . | CASSHRGSVSEKLFF
TRBD2 | TRBV7-9 | . | CASSLGGGMVEQFF
. | TRBV29-1 | few | CSVELQPYGYTF
. | TRBV28 | few | CASTQVIYQPQHF
. | TRBV29-1 | . | CSVGGTASNTEAFF
TRBD1 | TRBV20-1 | few | CSADNPGQDEKLFF
. | TRBV12-3/TRBV12-4 | . | CASSLQYTEAFF
. | TRBV7-9 | . | CASSSRVLGIAWSHEQYF
. | TRBV25-1 | . | CASSPDWGAQETQYF
. | TRBV12-3/TRBV12-4 | . | CASSPLGGATEAFF
. | TRBV5-1 | . | CASSPPYRLQETQYF